One sample yielded the 9 T cell receptor beta chains listed below, sequenced in a study of T cell responses to AZD1222 COVID-19 vaccine. The repertoire was sequenced with immunoSEQ multiplex PCR; TCRdb's copy has only in-frame clones and lacks some. Of about 170,000 clones listed, around 90% were seen once; the top ten hold about 2.5%. Sample: peripheral blood, taken on day 0 of AZD1222 vaccination. Receptors originate from an adult in good health.

The V and J genes are TRBV6-1 and TRBJ1-5; D might be TRBD1 (6 bases). The CDR3 has 15 amino acids. Trimming cost V 1 base and J 5 bases, with 12 bases left between them. CDR1 is MNHNS and CDR2 is SASEGT in the germline V gene. This chain's CDR3 is CASSEDTGGHQPQHF. CDR3 coding DNA: TGTGCCAGCAGTGAAGACACGGGGGGCCATCAGCCCCAGCATTTT.

This rearrangement joins TRBV3-1 (or the pseudogene TRBV3-2) to TRBJ1-1; D gene unclear. The CDR3 extends over 15 amino acids. CDR1 is LGHDT, CDR2 YNNKEL, per germline (reference sequence). V dropped 3 bases and J dropped 3 bases, with 14 bases sitting between them. The CDR3 spells CASSHVRKGHTEAFF. DNA for the CDR3: TGTGCCAGCAGCCACGTCAGGAAAGGGCACACTGAAGCTTTCTTT.

This clone has only one observation. The CDR3 DNA is TGTGCCAGTAGTATTCTCGGATCACCCCTCCACTTT. Protein product: CASSILGSPLHF. This rearrangement joins TRBV19 to TRBJ1-6, with D unclear. The CDR3 spans 12 residues. Germline V gene sequence: CDR1 LNHDA, CDR2 SQIVND (reference sequence). Trimming took 3 bases from V and 10 from J, leaving 7 bases between them.

The chain couples TRBV5-1 to TRBJ2-1, with 9 nucleotides matching TRBD2. The germline CDR1 and CDR2 sequences are SGHRS and YFSETQ. The CDR3 spans 16 residues. Unmatched junction bases numbered 1, after V lost 0 bases and J lost 0 bases. CDR3 protein: CASSLVSGSSYNEQFF. CDR3 nucleotide sequence: TGCGCCAGCAGCTTGGTTAGCGGGAGCTCCTACAATGAGCAGTTCTTC. The full variable domain, in which reference TRBV5-1 and TRBJ2-1 provide the parts outside the CDR3, is KAGVTQTPRYLIKTRGQQVTLSCSPISGHRSVSWYQQTPGQGLQFLFEYFSETQRNKGNFPGRFSGRQFSNSRSEMNVSTLELGDSALYLCASSLVSGSSYNEQFFGPGTRLTVL.

This chain joins TRBV7-9 and TRBJ1-2; D is undetermined. Germline-derived CDR1 and CDR2 are SEHNR and FQNEAQ (reference sequence). Trimming cost V 0 bases and J 8 bases, with 7 bases left between them. This CDR3 comprises 12 residues. Here the CDR3 reads CASSLALAGYTF. In nucleotides, the CDR3 is TGTGCCAGCAGCTTAGCATTGGCCGGCTACACCTTC.

This clone was recorded a few times. This sequence joins TRBV2 and TRBJ2-1; D is possibly TRBD1 (5 bases). Trimming left V 2 bases short and J 1 base short, with 9 bases between. The CDR3 is 15 amino acids. Germline V gene data show CDR1 as SNHLY and CDR2 as FYNNEI. The CDR3, as DNA: TGTGCCAGCAGTGAAACAGGTATTTCCTACAATGAGCAGTTCTTC. Translating it yields CASSETGISYNEQFF.

The genes are TRBV6-1 and TRBJ2-5, with D hard to call. Germline CDR1 is MNHNS and CDR2 is SASEGT. V lost 3 bases and J lost 5, with 7 bases in between. This CDR3 has 12 residues. CDR3 bases: TGTGCCAGCAGTGAGGGATGGGAGACCCAGTACTTC. This translates into CASSEGWETQYF.

As regards this clone: The identical CDR3 is also encoded by other nucleotide sequences in the sample. This rearrangement joins TRBV6-5 to TRBJ1-4, with unresolved D. This CDR3 has 14 amino acids. Germline V gene lookup returns CDR1 MNHEY and CDR2 SVGAGI. The ends were cut back, 1 base at V and 2 bases at J, with 5 bases in the middle. This CDR3 is CASSYLGTNEKLFF. DNA of the CDR3: TGTGCCAGCAGTTACTTAGGGACTAATGAAAAACTGTTTTTT.

The rearrangement links TRBV10-1 to TRBJ1-5; D may be TRBD1 (5 bases). This CDR3 is built from 12 residues. Per germline, CDR1 WNHNN and CDR2 SYGVQD (reference sequence). Written as DNA, the CDR3 is TGCCCCAAGGGGTCAACGAATCAGCCCCAGCATTTT. Its protein is CPKGSTNQPQHF.